The present entry profiles one TCR beta chain with its context. This sample was taken from a study of blood T cells in healthy people across ages. Study-wide background: In model experiments, template switching was able to capture about one barcoded beta molecule for every two T cells that were present.

V shed 1 base, J shed 11 bases, and the junction held 12 bases outside the gene matches. The length of the CDR3 is 15 residues. Germline CDR1 reads MNHEY; CDR2 reads SVGAGI. A sample-barcoded 5' primer and a J-beta primer mix were used in a second PCR of roughly 6 to 11 cycles. TCRdb re-called the 5' RACE reads with MiXCR, one entry per CDR3 protein. The table records about 1.5 million distinct CDR3 sequences, 35% to 45% of them present only once. The sample was blood. This receptor was taken from a woman younger than 30 in good health. The chain recombines TRBV6-5 with TRBJ2-5; 8 positions agree with TRBD1. Here the CDR3 reads CASSYYGQGLDEQYF. DNA of the CDR3: TGTGCCAGCAGTTACTACGGACAGGGCCTAGATGAGCAGTACTTC.